The 3 T cell receptor beta chains in this list originate from one sample, sequenced in a study of blood T cell repertoires in COVID-19. Clones were sequenced by immunoSEQ multiplex PCR, and TCRdb holds only the in-frame ones, with some missing. The sample holds almost 250,000 clones, around nine tenths seen once. Material: PBMCs or T cells enriched from blood (not recorded which). The receptors were gathered from a woman under 40 who had recovered from COVID-19.

The chain combines TRBV9 with TRBJ2-2, with D possibly TRBD2 on 5 matching bases. Germline CDR1 and CDR2: SGDLS and YYNGEE. CDR3 length equals 13 residues. V was cut by 4 bases and J by 9 bases, with 13 bases left in between. CDR3 sequence reads: CASSPYPGRELFF. The CDR3 DNA reads TGTGCCAGCAGCCCCTATCCGGGGAGGGAGCTGTTTTTT.

The genes are TRBV4-3 and TRBJ1-4, with 9 bases that match TRBD1. V lost 0 bases, J lost 5 bases, and 7 bases stayed unmatched. The CDR3 runs to 17 residues. Germline V lookup: CDR1 LGHNA, CDR2 YSLEER. CDR3 loop: CASSQDWGQGENEKLFF. Here the CDR3 DNA reads TGCGCCAGCAGCCAAGATTGGGGACAGGGCGAGAATGAAAAACTGTTTTTT.

The chain combines TRBV19 with TRBJ2-5, with TRBD1 matching 8 bases. Germline assignment: CDR1 LNHDA and CDR2 SQIVND (reference sequence). Trimming at V came to 6 bases and at J to 4 bases, leaving 7 bases not matched to a gene. This CDR3 contains 14 residues. CDR3 in amino acids: CASRETGGGETQYF. The CDR3 coding sequence is TGTGCCAGTAGGGAAACAGGGGGAGGAGAGACCCAGTACTTC.